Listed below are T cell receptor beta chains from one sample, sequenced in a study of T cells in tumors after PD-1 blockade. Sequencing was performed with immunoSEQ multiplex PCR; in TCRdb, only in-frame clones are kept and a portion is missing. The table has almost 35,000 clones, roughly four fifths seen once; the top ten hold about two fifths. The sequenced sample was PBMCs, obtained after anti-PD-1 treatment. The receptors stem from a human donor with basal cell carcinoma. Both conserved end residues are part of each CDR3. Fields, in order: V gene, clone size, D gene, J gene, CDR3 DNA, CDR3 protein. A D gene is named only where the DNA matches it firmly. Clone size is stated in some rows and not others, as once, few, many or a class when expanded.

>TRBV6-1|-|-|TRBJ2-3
TGTGCCAGCAGTGAAGTACGGGGAAGGGGCACAGATACGCAGTATTTT
CASSEVRGRGTDTQYF
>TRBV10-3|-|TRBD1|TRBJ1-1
TGTGCCATCAGTGAGCCTCTGGGACAGGGGAACACTGAAGCTTTCTTT
CAISEPLGQGNTEAFF
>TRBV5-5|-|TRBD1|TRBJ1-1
TGTGCCAGCAGTCCCGGGACAGGGTCGAACACTGAAGCTTTCTTT
CASSPGTGSNTEAFF
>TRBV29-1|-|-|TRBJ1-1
TGCAGCGTAGAGGACATCGGCACTGAAGCTTTCTTT
CSVEDIGTEAFF
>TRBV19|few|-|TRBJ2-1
TGTGCCAGTAGTGTATGGGGGGGCGCTCAGGATGAGCAGTTCTTC
CASSVWGGAQDEQFF
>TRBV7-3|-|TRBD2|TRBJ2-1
TGTGCCAGCAGCCCGACGTCAGGTGGCGGGAGGTTCTACAATGAGCAGTTCTTC
CASSPTSGGGRFYNEQFF
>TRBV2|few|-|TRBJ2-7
TGTGCCAGCAGTCTCCAGGGGGGGCAATACGAGCAGTACTTC
CASSLQGGQYEQYF
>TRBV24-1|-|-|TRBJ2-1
TGTGCCACCAGTGAAACTGACATTAGCTCCTACAATGAGCAGTTCTTC
CATSETDISSYNEQFF
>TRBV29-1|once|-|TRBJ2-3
TGCAGCGTTGGTGGGGACAGCACAGATACGCAGTATTTT
CSVGGDSTDTQYF
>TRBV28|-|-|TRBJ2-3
TGTGCCAGCAGTTTATACGTCACAGATACGCAGTATTTT
CASSLYVTDTQYF
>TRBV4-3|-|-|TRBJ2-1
TGCGCCAGCAGCCAAGGGTGGGGGGCAGATGAGCAGTTCTTC
CASSQGWGADEQFF
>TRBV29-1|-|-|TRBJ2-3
TGCAGCGCGGAACTAGCGTCGGGGGCCGATACGCAGTATTTT
CSAELASGADTQYF
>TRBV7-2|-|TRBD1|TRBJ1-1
TGTGCCAGCTTGGGACAGGGAAAGTACACTGAAGCTTTCTTT
CASLGQGKYTEAFF
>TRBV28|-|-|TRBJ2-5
TGTGCCAGCACGTCGGCGGGTTACCAAGAGACCCAGTACTTC
CASTSAGYQETQYF
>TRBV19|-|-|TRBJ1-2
TGTGCCAGTAGTATGTTATCCAACTATGGCTACACCTTC
CASSMLSNYGYTF
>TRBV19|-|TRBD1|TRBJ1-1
TGTGCCAGTAGTACAGTGGGACAGAAGAACACTGAAGCTTTCTTT
CASSTVGQKNTEAFF
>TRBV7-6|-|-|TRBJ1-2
TGTGCCAGCAGCTCTGGCCGAGACTATGGCTACACCTTC
CASSSGRDYGYTF
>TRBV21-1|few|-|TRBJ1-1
TGTGCCAGCAGCAGACAACCGAACACTGAAGCTTTCTTT
CASSRQPNTEAFF
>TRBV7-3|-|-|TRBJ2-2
TGTGCCAGCAGCCCGACGGCGGCGAACACCGGGGAGCTGTTTTTT
CASSPTAANTGELFF
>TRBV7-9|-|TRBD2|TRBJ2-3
TGTGCCAGCAGCTTAGGGTTTTCTCGCGGGGGGGATGAAGATACGCAGTATTTT
CASSLGFSRGGDEDTQYF
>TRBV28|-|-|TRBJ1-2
TGTGCCAGCAGTTCTCCTCTCGGCGCCCGCGACTATGGCTACACCTTC
CASSSPLGARDYGYTF
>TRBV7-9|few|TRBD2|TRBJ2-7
TGTGCCAGCAGCACGGACGGGACTAGCGGGCTCTACGAGCAGTACTTC
CASSTDGTSGLYEQYF